Listed here are 29 T cell receptor beta chains from one sample, sequenced in a study of blood T cell repertoires in COVID-19. Method: immunoSEQ multiplex PCR; TCRdb's copy keeps in-frame clones and lacks some. Of more than 300,000 clones in the sample, around 87% are singletons; the top ten hold approximately 1.8%. Sequencing was carried out using PBMCs or T cells enriched from blood (not recorded which). These receptors were collected from a man aged 35-49 years in a cohort exposed to, infected with or recovered from COVID-19 (not recorded which).

The chain links TRBV5-1 to TRBJ1-2; the match to TRBD1 covers 7 bases. CDR3 size: 13 residues. In germline, CDR1 is SGHRS, CDR2 YFSETQ. The trim removed 5 bases at V and 4 bases at J, leaving 5 bases unmatched. CDR3 coding DNA: TGCGCCAGCAGGGGGGGACAGTCCTATGGCTACACCTTC. This sequence encodes CASRGGQSYGYTF.

This chain connects TRBV29-1 to TRBJ1-1; D is uncertain. From germline, CDR1 is SQVTM and CDR2 ANQGSEA. The CDR3 runs 9 residues. The CDR3 sequence is CTPNTEAFF. DNA of the CDR3: TGCACCCCAAACACTGAAGCTTTCTTT.

The chain carries TRBV5-1 and TRBJ1-2; 7 bases are shared with TRBD1. This CDR3 is built from 16 residues. V was pared by 1 base and J by 5 bases, with 11 bases of the junction left unmatched. Germline-derived CDR1 and CDR2 are SGHRS and YFSETQ. The CDR3: CASSLLPAGGYYGYTF. CDR3 coding DNA: TGCGCCAGCAGCTTGCTTCCGGCAGGGGGTTATTATGGCTACACCTTC.

This rearrangement joins TRBV18 to TRBJ2-3, with 9 bases aligning to TRBD2. Germline trimming cut 4 bases from V and 6 bases from J; bases unmatched to any gene: 14. The CDR3 is made up of 17 amino acids. From germline, CDR1 is KGHSH and CDR2 LQKENI. The CDR3 sequence: CASSRPILAGSPDTQYF. The CDR3 DNA reads TGTGCCAGCTCACGACCGATTCTAGCGGGGAGCCCCGATACGCAGTATTTT.

A note on this clone: The sample has other DNA sequences that encode this CDR3 too. The chain links TRBV6-1 to TRBJ2-7; the D is unclear. The length of the CDR3 is 14 residues. CDR1 and CDR2 (germline): MNHNS, SASEGT. Trimming removed 1 base from V and 3 bases from J, with 10 bases in between. CDR3 sequence: CASSEGLVGYEQYF. For the CDR3, the DNA is TGTGCCAGCAGTGAAGGGCTAGTGGGCTACGAGCAGTACTTC.

The V call is TRBV5-5, the J call TRBJ1-1, with a possible D match to TRBD1 (5 bases). V lost 2 bases and J lost 6, with 14 bases in between. The CDR3 is 14 amino acids. Germline lookup yields CDR1 SGHKS and CDR2 YYEKEE (reference sequence). The chain's CDR3 is CASSLTTGLPEAFF. The DNA for the CDR3 is TGTGCCAGCAGCTTAACCACAGGACTACCTGAAGCTTTCTTT.

J is TRBJ2-1 and V is TRBV18; possible D gene TRBD1, 5 bases. V shed 5 bases and J shed 6 bases, with 11 bases lying between them. Per germline, CDR1 KGHSH and CDR2 LQKENI. The CDR3 is made up of 13 amino acids. The CDR3 region is CASSTQGSNEQFF. CDR3 sequence (DNA): TGTGCCAGCTCAACGCAGGGCAGCAATGAGCAGTTCTTC. The full variable domain, its missing parts supplied by reference TRBV18 and TRBJ2-1, is NAGVMQNPRHLVRRRGQEARLRCSPMKGHSHVYWYRQLPEEGLKFMVYLQKENIIDESGMPKERFSAEFPKEGPSILRIQQVVRGDSAAYFCASSTQGSNEQFFGPGTRLTVL.

The V and J genes are TRBV29-1 and TRBJ2-5; tentative D call: TRBD2 (5 bases). The CDR3 runs 14 residues. Deletions cut 6 bases from V and 5 bases from J, with 19 bases between. From germline, CDR1 is SQVTM and CDR2 ANQGSEA. The CDR3 spells CSVSRGSQAETQYF. CDR3 nucleotides: TGCAGCGTCTCCCGGGGATCCCAAGCGGAGACCCAGTACTTC. The whole variable domain, remainder taken from reference TRBV29-1 and TRBJ2-5, is SAVISQKPSRDICQRGTSLTIQCQVDSQVTMMFWYRQQPGQSLTLIATANQGSEATYESGFVIDKFPISRPNLTFSTLTVSNMSPEDSSIYLCSVSRGSQAETQYFGPGTRLLVL.

This chain links TRBV7-2 with TRBJ1-5, with a possible D match to TRBD1 (5 bases). Germline V lookup: CDR1 SGHTA, CDR2 FQGNSA. The CDR3 is 17 residues long. The V gene lost 0 bases and the J gene lost 10 bases, with 22 bases spanning the gap. The CDR3 protein is CASSLALLGADTHPQHF. The DNA for the CDR3 is TGTGCCAGCAGCTTAGCGCTCTTAGGGGCAGATACACATCCCCAGCATTTT.

The chain is built from TRBV19 and TRBJ1-1; TRBD1 matches at 7 bases. J lost 1 base, V lost 4 bases, and 6 bases had no gene match. From germline, CDR1 is LNHDA and CDR2 SQIVND (reference sequence). There are 15 residues in the CDR3. The CDR3 bases are TGTGCCAGTAGTACCGACAGGGTCGGGAACACTGAAGCTTTCTTT. This gives the protein CASSTDRVGNTEAFF. Full variable domain (missing parts from reference TRBV19 and TRBJ1-1): DGGITQSPKYLFRKEGQNVTLSCEQNLNHDAMYWYRQDPGQGLRLIYYSQIVNDFQKGDIAEGYSVSREKKESFPLTVTSAQKNPTAFYLCASSTDRVGNTEAFFGQGTRLTVV.

This clone was detected a few times. V and J are TRBV7-3 and TRBJ1-2; the match to TRBD1 covers 7 bases. CDR3 size: 15 residues. J gave up 5 bases and V 5 bases, and 11 bases lay outside the gene matches. Per germline, CDR1 SGHTA and CDR2 FQGTGA. The CDR3 DNA reads TGTGCCAGCAGCCCTCAAGGGGGCTTAAAGTATGGCTACACCTTC. It is translated as CASSPQGGLKYGYTF.

This clone has just one count. J is TRBJ1-4 and V is TRBV28, with a weak D call TRBD1 (5 bases). V shed 3 bases and J shed 0 bases, with 11 bases lying between them. The V gene's germline CDR1 is MDHEN and CDR2 SYDVKM. This CDR3 spans 16 amino acids. The CDR3 sequence: CASSFRGFTTNEKLFF. In DNA form, the CDR3 reads TGTGCCAGCAGTTTCCGGGGGTTTACAACTAATGAAAAACTGTTTTTT. The variable domain in full, with the rest retrieved from reference TRBV28 and TRBJ1-4, is DVKVTQSSRYLVKRTGEKVFLECVQDMDHENMFWYRQDPGLGLRLIYFSYDVKMKEKGDIPEGYSVSREKKERFSLILESASTNQTSMYLCASSFRGFTTNEKLFFGSGTQLSVL.

The rearrangement uses TRBV11-1 and TRBJ2-3; D perhaps matches TRBD2 (5 bases). CDR3 length: 14 amino acids. With 1 base removed from V and 0 bases from J, the gap between germline ends came to 5 bases. Germline CDR1 and CDR2: SGHAT and FQDESV (reference sequence). The CDR3 region has the DNA TGTGCCAGCAGCTTAGGCGGGAGCACAGATACGCAGTATTTT. This sequence encodes CASSLGGSTDTQYF.

The table lists this clone with a count of one. This chain joins TRBV19 and TRBJ2-7, with D tentatively TRBD1 (5 bases). V was cut by 0 bases and J by 2 bases, with 11 bases left in between. Germline CDR1 is LNHDA and CDR2 is SQIVND (reference sequence). The length of the CDR3 is 15 residues. This CDR3 is CASSIERQGAYEQYF. In nucleotides, the CDR3 is TGTGCCAGTAGTATAGAAAGGCAGGGCGCCTACGAGCAGTACTTC.

The chain combines TRBV28 with TRBJ1-4; TRBD1 matches 7 bases. Germline V lookup: CDR1 MDHEN, CDR2 SYDVKM. V gave up 6 bases and J gave up 3 bases; unmatched junction bases: 16. The CDR3 is 18 amino acids. The chain's CDR3 is CASSPDRFIVVANEKLFF. CDR3 nucleotides: TGTGCCAGCAGCCCGGACAGGTTTATTGTGGTGGCTAATGAAAAACTGTTTTTT.

This clone has only one observation. The chain links TRBV5-5 to TRBJ2-5; D possibly corresponds to TRBD2 (7 bases). The CDR3 extends over 15 amino acids. V dropped 1 base and J dropped 5 bases, with 15 bases sitting between them. The germline V gene has CDR1 SGHKS and CDR2 YYEKEE (reference sequence). As DNA, the CDR3 is TGTGCCAGCAGCTTGACTGTCGGGGGGCGCGAGACCCAGTACTTC. Encoded protein: CASSLTVGGRETQYF.

CDR3 bases: TGTGCCACCAGTGACCCCCGGGACAGCGGTGTCGGGGAGCAGTTCTTC. Its protein product is CATSDPRDSGVGEQFF. The chain is built from TRBV24-1 and TRBJ2-1; the match to TRBD1 covers 7 bases. The CDR3 spans 16 residues. Germline V gene lookup returns CDR1 KGHDR and CDR2 SFDVKD. V dropped 4 bases and J dropped 10; count of bases not matched to a gene: 15.

In its sample, this clone was seen a few times. This chain joins TRBV5-1 and TRBJ2-3, with 7 positions matching TRBD2. Germline CDR1 and CDR2: SGHRS and YFSETQ. The V gene end was trimmed by 4 bases and the J gene end by 2 bases; junction bases not matched to a gene: 7. The CDR3 runs to 15 residues. The CDR3 loop is CASSKTSPLTDTQYF. In DNA form, the CDR3 reads TGCGCCAGCAGCAAGACTAGCCCGCTCACAGATACGCAGTATTTT.

The chain carries TRBV4-1 and TRBJ2-3; 8 bases are a match to TRBD2. The CDR3 sequence is 17 residues long. Germline CDR1 MGHRA, CDR2 YSYEKL. The trim removed 0 bases at V and 5 bases at J, leaving 10 bases unmatched. The CDR3 coding sequence is TGCGCCAGCAGCCAAGACCACCTAGCGGGCGTGTTAGATACGCAGTATTTT. Protein sequence: CASSQDHLAGVLDTQYF.

The chain joins TRBV2 to TRBJ2-3, with 7 bases fitting TRBD1. This CDR3 is built from 17 residues. Per the germline V gene, CDR1 is SNHLY and CDR2 is FYNNEI. The ends lost 1 base at V and 3 bases at J; junction bases unmatched: 10. CDR3 protein: CASSEGTGFFGTDTQYF. CDR3 bases: TGTGCCAGCAGTGAAGGGACAGGATTTTTCGGTACAGATACGCAGTATTTT.

V and J are TRBV3-1 (or the pseudogene TRBV3-2) and TRBJ2-3, with TRBD2 matching 7 bases. The CDR3 sequence is 14 residues long. V lost 7 bases, J lost 2 bases, and 6 bases stayed unmatched. Germline CDR1 reads LGHDT; CDR2 reads YNNKEL (reference sequence). The CDR3 DNA follows: TGTGCCAGCACCTCAAGCGGGACCACAGATACGCAGTATTTT. This codes for CASTSSGTTDTQYF.

The rearrangement links TRBV7-9 to TRBJ2-5; a possible D gene is TRBD1 (5 bases). Germline V gene sequence: CDR1 SEHNR, CDR2 FQNEAQ (reference sequence). V lost 1 base to trimming and J lost 1 base, with 10 bases between them. The CDR3 extends over 15 amino acids. The CDR3 loop reads CASSLGPGPQETQYF. CDR3 nucleotides: TGTGCCAGCAGCTTAGGCCCAGGGCCCCAAGAGACCCAGTACTTC.

V and J are TRBV20-1 and TRBJ1-5, with a possible D match to TRBD1 (6 bases). Germline CDR1 reads DFQATT; CDR2 reads SNEGSKA (reference sequence). This CDR3 spans 14 amino acids. The V and J ends lost 3 bases and 5 bases respectively, with 14 bases between them. The CDR3 DNA reads as TGCAGTGCTAGTGCTGACAGGACTCATCAGCCCCAGCATTTT. This codes for CSASADRTHQPQHF.

A few counts support this clone. This chain links TRBV7-9 with TRBJ2-2; 13 nucleotides line up with TRBD2. Germline loops: CDR1 SEHNR, CDR2 FQNEAQ (reference sequence). Trimming took 5 bases from V and 2 from J; bases not matched to a gene: 2. This CDR3 has 16 amino acids. The CDR3 DNA reads as TGTGCCAGCAGCCAGGGACTAGCGGGAAACACCGGGGAGCTGTTTTTT. Residues: CASSQGLAGNTGELFF. The whole variable domain, remainder taken from reference TRBV7-9 and TRBJ2-2, is DTGVSQNPRHKITKRGQNVTFRCDPISEHNRLYWYRQTLGQGPEFLTYFQNEAQLEKSRLLSDRFSAERPKGSFSTLEIQRTEQGDSAMYLCASSQGLAGNTGELFFGEGSRLTVL.

The gene calls are TRBV5-6 and TRBJ1-4, with no clear D. Germline V lookup: CDR1 SGHDT, CDR2 YYEEEE. The V gene lost 1 base and the J gene lost 4 bases, with 11 bases spanning the gap. This CDR3 has 15 amino acids. Here the CDR3 DNA reads TGTGCCAGCAGCTTGAGCCAGGCCTATAATGAAAAACTGTTTTTT. This codes for CASSLSQAYNEKLFF.

This chain uses TRBV6-5 with TRBJ1-1; D is possibly TRBD1 (5 bases). The CDR3 consists of 15 residues. The ends were cut back, 8 bases at V and 4 bases at J, with 20 bases in the middle. The germline V gene encodes CDR1 MNHEY and CDR2 SVGAGI. This CDR3 is CASGRQGRAPTEAFF. The CDR3 nucleotides read TGTGCCAGCGGAAGGCAGGGCAGGGCTCCCACTGAAGCTTTCTTT.

This sequence joins TRBV3-1 (or the pseudogene TRBV3-2) and TRBJ2-5; D ambiguous. CDR3 length: 15 residues. Germline CDR1 and CDR2: LGHDT and YNNKEL (reference sequence). Trimming pared 1 base from V and 0 bases from J, leaving 9 bases between. The CDR3 region is CASSQGIGYQETQYF. Here the CDR3 DNA reads TGTGCCAGCAGCCAAGGGATCGGGTACCAAGAGACCCAGTACTTC.

This chain joins TRBV4-1 and TRBJ2-1, with 9 bases identical to TRBD1. The CDR3 is 16 amino acids. Germline V gives CDR1 MGHRA, CDR2 YSYEKL. V dropped 3 bases and J dropped 6; count of bases not matched to a gene: 9. The CDR3 sequence is CASSQPGQGKGNEQFF. The CDR3 DNA sequence: TGCGCCAGCAGCCAGCCGGGACAGGGTAAGGGCAATGAGCAGTTCTTC.

The V and J genes are TRBV11-2 and TRBJ2-7, with TRBD1 matching over 10 bases. Germline V gene data show CDR1 as SGHAT and CDR2 as FQNNGV. V gave up 2 bases and J gave up 7 bases; unmatched junction bases: 8. The CDR3 contains 15 residues. The CDR3: CASSLPGQGRREQYF. Written as DNA, the CDR3 is TGTGCCAGCAGCTTACCGGGACAGGGGAGAAGGGAGCAGTACTTC.